The text below deals with one T cell receptor (beta chain). This CDR3 contains 13 residues. The ends were cut back, 5 bases at V and 1 base at J, with 8 bases in the middle. Per germline, CDR1 SGHNT and CDR2 YENEEA. The method was immunoSEQ multiplex PCR; TCRdb's version includes in-frame clones alone and lacks a portion of them. Among 85,000 to 95,000 clones listed, around 96% were seen once. The data derive from a study of cytomegalovirus exposure and HLA in healthy donors. This TCR derives from a man younger than 35 in good health and CMV-seronegative. This chain uses TRBV11-3 with TRBJ1-1; D is unclear. Input material: PBMCs. The CDR3 coding sequence is TGTGCCAGCAGCCGTCAGTCGAACACTGAAGCTTTCTTT. This translates into CASSRQSNTEAFF. Full variable domain (outside the CDR3, taken from reference TRBV11-3 and TRBJ1-1): EAGVVQSPRYKIIEKKQPVAFWCNPISGHNTLYWYLQNLGQGPELLIRYENEEAVDDSQLPKDRFSAERLKGVDSTLKIQPAELGDSAVYLCASSRQSNTEAFFGQGTRLTVV.